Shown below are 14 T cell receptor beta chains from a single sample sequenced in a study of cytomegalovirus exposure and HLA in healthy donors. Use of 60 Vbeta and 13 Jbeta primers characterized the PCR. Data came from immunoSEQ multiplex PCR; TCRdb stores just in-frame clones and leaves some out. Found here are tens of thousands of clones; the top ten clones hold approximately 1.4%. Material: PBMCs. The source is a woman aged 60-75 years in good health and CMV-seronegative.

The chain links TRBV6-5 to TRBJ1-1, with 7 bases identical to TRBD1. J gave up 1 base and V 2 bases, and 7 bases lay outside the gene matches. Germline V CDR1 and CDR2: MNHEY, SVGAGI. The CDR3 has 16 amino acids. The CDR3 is CASSYEGGRRNTEAFF. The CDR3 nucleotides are TGTGCCAGCAGTTACGAAGGGGGCAGGAGGAACACTGAAGCTTTCTTT.

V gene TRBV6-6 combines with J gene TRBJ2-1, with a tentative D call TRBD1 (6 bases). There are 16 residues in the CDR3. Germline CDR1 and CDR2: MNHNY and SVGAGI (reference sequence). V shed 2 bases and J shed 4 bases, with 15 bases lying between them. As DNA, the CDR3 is TGTGCCAGCAGTTACCCGGTCGGGGACACTTACAATGAGCAGTTCTTC. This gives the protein CASSYPVGDTYNEQFF.

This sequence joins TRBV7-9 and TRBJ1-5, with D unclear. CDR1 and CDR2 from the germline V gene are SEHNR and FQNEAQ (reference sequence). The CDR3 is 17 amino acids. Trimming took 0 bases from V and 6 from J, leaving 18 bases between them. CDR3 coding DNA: TGTGCCAGCAGCTTAGCGCCAGCAGGAGGGCTAGGTCAGCCCCAGCATTTT. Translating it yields CASSLAPAGGLGQPQHF.

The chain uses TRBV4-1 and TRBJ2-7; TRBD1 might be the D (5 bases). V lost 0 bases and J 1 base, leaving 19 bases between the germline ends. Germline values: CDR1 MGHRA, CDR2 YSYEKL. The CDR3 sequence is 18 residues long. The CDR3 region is CASSQESRKPRGSYEQYF. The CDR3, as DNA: TGCGCCAGCAGCCAAGAGTCGCGTAAACCTAGGGGATCCTACGAGCAGTACTTC.

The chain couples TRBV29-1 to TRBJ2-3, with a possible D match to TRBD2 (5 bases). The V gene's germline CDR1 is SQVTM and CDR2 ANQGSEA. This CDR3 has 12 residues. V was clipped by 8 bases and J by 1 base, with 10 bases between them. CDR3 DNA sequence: TGCAGCTCCGGGCGGGGCACAGATACGCAGTATTTT. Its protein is CSSGRGTDTQYF.

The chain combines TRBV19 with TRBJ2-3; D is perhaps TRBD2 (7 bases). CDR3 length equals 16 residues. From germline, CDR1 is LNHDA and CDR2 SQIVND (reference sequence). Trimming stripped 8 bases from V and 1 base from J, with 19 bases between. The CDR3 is CASSQKQGGGTDTQYF. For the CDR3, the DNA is TGTGCCAGTTCTCAAAAACAGGGAGGGGGCACAGATACGCAGTATTTT.

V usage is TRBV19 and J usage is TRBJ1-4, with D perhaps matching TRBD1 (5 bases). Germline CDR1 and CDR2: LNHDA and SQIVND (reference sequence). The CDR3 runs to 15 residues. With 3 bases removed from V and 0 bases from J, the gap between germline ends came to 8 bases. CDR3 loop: CASSMSTATNEKLFF. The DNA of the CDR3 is TGTGCCAGTAGTATGTCGACAGCAACTAATGAAAAACTGTTTTTT.

The CDR3 protein is CASSSTIVSPTYNEQFF. The CDR3 DNA reads as TGTGCCAGCAGCTCCACCATAGTGTCACCAACCTACAATGAGCAGTTCTTC. The chain joins TRBV7-9 to TRBJ2-1, with D unclear. Trimming stripped 4 bases from V and 2 bases from J, with 18 bases between. Germline V lookup: CDR1 SEHNR, CDR2 FQNEAQ (reference sequence). This CDR3 contains 17 residues.

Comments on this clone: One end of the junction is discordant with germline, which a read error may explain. The CDR3 reads CASSPTLQREALREQYF. CDR3 coding DNA: TGTGCCAGCAGCCCTACCCTTCAGCGGGAGGCCCTGAGGGAGCAGTACTTT. The chain is built from TRBV7-6 and TRBJ2-7; 9 bases are shared with TRBD2. The CDR3 is made up of 17 amino acids. CDR1 and CDR2 (germline): SGHVS, FNYEAQ.

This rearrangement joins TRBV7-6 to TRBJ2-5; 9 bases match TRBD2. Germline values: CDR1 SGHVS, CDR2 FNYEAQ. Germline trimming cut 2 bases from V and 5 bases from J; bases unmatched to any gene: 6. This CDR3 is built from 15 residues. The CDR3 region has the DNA TGTGCCAGCAGCTTAAGTGGTAGCGGGAGTGAGACCCAGTACTTC. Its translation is CASSLSGSGSETQYF.

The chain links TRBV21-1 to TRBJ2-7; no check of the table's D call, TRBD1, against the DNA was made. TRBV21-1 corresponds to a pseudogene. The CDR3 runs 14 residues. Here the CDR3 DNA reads TGTGCCAGCAGCACCCGGACAGGGGGCGCCGAGCAGTACTTC. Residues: CASSTRTGGAEQYF.

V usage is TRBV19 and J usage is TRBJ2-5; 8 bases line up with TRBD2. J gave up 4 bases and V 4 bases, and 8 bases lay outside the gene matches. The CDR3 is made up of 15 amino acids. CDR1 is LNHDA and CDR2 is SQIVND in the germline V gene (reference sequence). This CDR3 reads CASSTGTGRGETQYF. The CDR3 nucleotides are TGTGCCAGTAGTACCGGGACCGGGAGGGGAGAGACCCAGTACTTC.

The CDR3 DNA reads TGTGCCAGCAGTTTTCAGGGGGCAACCACTAATGAAAAACTGTTTTTT. Protein sequence: CASSFQGATTNEKLFF. The chain employs TRBV28 and TRBJ1-4; 8 bases line up with TRBD1. Germline V gives CDR1 MDHEN, CDR2 SYDVKM. The V gene end was trimmed by 3 bases and the J gene end by 2 bases; junction bases not matched to a gene: 5. The CDR3 loop spans 16 amino acids.

The CDR3: CASSGPTGATYEQYF. The DNA for the CDR3 is TGTGCCAGCAGTGGACCGACAGGGGCTACCTACGAGCAGTACTTC. The chain joins TRBV25-1 to TRBJ2-7; 8 bases line up with TRBD1. The CDR3 is 15 residues long. Germline V gene data show CDR1 as MGHDK and CDR2 as SYGVNS. J was trimmed by 2 bases and V by 4 bases; bases with no gene match: 7.